This T cell receptor (beta chain) was sequenced during a study of blood T cell repertoires in COVID-19. Study as a whole: The United States, Italy and Spain supplied acute and convalescent COVID-19 samples. PBMCs, B-cell-depleted T cells, or T cells provided the cDNA or gDNA that made up the material.

Original handling: Reference gene primer amplification gave nucleated cell count estimates. Using immunoSEQ multiplex PCR, the repertoire was profiled, and TCRdb retains in-frame clones only, with some absent. The DNA gave D and trimming, while V, J and clone size come from that table. The repertoire holds 100,000 or so clones, with around 90% as singletons. This CDR3 is built from 16 residues. Germline trimming cut 3 bases from V and 0 bases from J; bases unmatched to any gene: 4. Germline V gene lookup returns CDR1 SGHAT and CDR2 FQNNGV. V usage is TRBV11-2 and J usage is TRBJ1-4; 7 bases align to TRBD1. The sample consisted of peripheral blood. The receptor was isolated from a man between 45 and 60 years old with acute or convalescent COVID-19. For the CDR3, the DNA is TGTGCCAGCAGCTTCCCTCAGGGGGCAACTAATGAAAAACTGTTTTTT. This encodes CASSFPQGATNEKLFF.